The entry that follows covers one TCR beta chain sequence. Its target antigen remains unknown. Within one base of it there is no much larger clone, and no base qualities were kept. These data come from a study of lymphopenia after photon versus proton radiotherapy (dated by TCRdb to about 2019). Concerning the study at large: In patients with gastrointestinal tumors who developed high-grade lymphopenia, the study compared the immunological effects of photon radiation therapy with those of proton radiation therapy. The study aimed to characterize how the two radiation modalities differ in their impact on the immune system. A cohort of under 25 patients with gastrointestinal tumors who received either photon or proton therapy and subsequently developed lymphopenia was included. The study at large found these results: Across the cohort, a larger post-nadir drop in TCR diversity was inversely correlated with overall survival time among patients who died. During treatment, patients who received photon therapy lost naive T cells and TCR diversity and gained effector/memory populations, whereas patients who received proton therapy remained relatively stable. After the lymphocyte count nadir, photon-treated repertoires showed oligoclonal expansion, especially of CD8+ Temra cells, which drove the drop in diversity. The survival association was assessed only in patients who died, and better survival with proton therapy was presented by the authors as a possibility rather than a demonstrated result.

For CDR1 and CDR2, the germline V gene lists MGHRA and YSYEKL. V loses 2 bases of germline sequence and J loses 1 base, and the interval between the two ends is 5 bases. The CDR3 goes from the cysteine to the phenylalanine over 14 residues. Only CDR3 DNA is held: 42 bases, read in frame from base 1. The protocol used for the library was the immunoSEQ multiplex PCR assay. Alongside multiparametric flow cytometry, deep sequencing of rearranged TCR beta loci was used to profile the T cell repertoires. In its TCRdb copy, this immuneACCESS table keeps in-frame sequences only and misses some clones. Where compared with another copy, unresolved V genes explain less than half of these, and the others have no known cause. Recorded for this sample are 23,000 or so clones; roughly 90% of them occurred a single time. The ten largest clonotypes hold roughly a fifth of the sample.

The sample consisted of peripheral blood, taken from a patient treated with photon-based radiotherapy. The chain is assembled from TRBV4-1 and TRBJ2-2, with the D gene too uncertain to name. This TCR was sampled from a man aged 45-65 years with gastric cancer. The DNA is TGCGCCAGCAGCCAAATCCAGAACACCGGGGAGCTGTTTTTT. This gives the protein CASSQIQNTGELFF.